Following are 21 T cell receptor beta chains from one sample sequenced in a study of T cells in Graves' hyperthyroidism and ophthalmopathy. Amplification of TCR beta CDR3 regions used RNA as the template. Using the HTBI primer set, a first-round RT-PCR was run on the TCR CDR3. TCRdb recomputed calls from the multiplex PCR reads with MiXCR, one row per CDR3 protein. The sample yields 490,000 or so distinct CDR3 sequences, around a fifth seen once. Sequenced: blood. Receptors were obtained from a woman in her 70s with Graves' ophthalmopathy.

This clonotype was seen a handful of times. This chain links TRBV7-2 with TRBJ2-1, with 7 bases that match TRBD2. There are 14 residues in the CDR3. With 1 base clipped from V and 8 bases from J, the junction kept 5 bases outside the gene matches. The germline CDR1 and CDR2 sequences are SGHTA and FQGNSA. Written as DNA, the CDR3 is TGTGCCAGCAGCTTAGTGGGGGGGGGGGATGAGCAGTTCTTC. Amino acids: CASSLVGGGDEQFF. Full variable domain (outside the CDR3, taken from reference TRBV7-2 and TRBJ2-1): GAGVSQSPSNKVTEKGKDVELRCDPISGHTALYWYRQSLGQGLEFLIYFQGNSAPDKSGLPSDRFSAERTGGSVSTLTIQRTQQEDSAVYLCASSLVGGGDEQFFGPGTRLTVL.

This clonotype was observed at least ten times. The chain uses TRBV5-5 and TRBJ1-1; the D is unclear. Germline V CDR1 and CDR2: SGHKS, YYEKEE (reference sequence). Trimming pared 4 bases from V and 0 bases from J, leaving 16 bases between. The CDR3 sequence is 16 residues long. The CDR3 loop is CASSDRARTVNTEAFF. In nucleotides, the CDR3 is TGTGCCAGCAGCGACCGGGCCAGGACGGTGAACACTGAAGCTTTCTTT.

The chain carries TRBV20-1 and TRBJ1-5, with TRBD1 matching over 10 bases. V shed 4 bases and J 1 base; nucleotides not matched to a gene: 7. This CDR3 is built from 16 residues. Germline V lookup: CDR1 DFQATT, CDR2 SNEGSKA (reference sequence). DNA for the CDR3: TGCAGTGCTACATACCGGGACAGGGGAAGCAATCAGCCCCAGCATTTT. Translating gives CSATYRDRGSNQPQHF.

The V call is TRBV10-1, the J call TRBJ1-4; D gene unclear. CDR1 is WNHNN and CDR2 is SYGVQD in the germline V gene (reference sequence). V lost 0 bases, J lost 4 bases, and 6 bases lay in between. CDR3 size: 14 residues. CDR3 sequence: CASSESGNNEKLFF. Here the CDR3 DNA reads TGCGCCAGCAGTGAGTCGGGGAATAATGAAAAACTGTTTTTT.

V is TRBV20-1 and J is TRBJ2-7; possibly TRBD1 or TRBD2 for D (6 bases each). This CDR3 has 14 residues. Trimming shortened V by 6 bases and J by 6 bases, and 21 bases separated the two germline ends. The germline V gene encodes CDR1 DFQATT and CDR2 SNEGSKA (reference sequence). The CDR3 DNA reads TGCAGTGCCACTGAGGGGGGACGCGCCTCCGAGCAGTACTTC. It is translated as CSATEGGRASEQYF.

This clonotype was observed many times. The rearrangement uses TRBV7-2 and TRBJ2-3; TRBD1 matches 7 bases. This CDR3 region has 15 residues. The V and J ends lost 1 base and 3 bases, in that order; junction bases with no gene match: 4. Germline CDR1 and CDR2: SGHTA and FQGNSA. The CDR3 reads CASSLGGQPTDTQYF. The CDR3 nucleotides are TGTGCCAGCAGCTTAGGGGGACAGCCGACAGATACGCAGTATTTT.

The V and J genes are TRBV6-1 and TRBJ2-7, with D perhaps TRBD2 (6 bases). V gave up 10 bases and J gave up 3 bases, with 16 bases separating them. Germline V gene data show CDR1 as MNHNS and CDR2 as SASEGT. This CDR3 region has 13 residues. The CDR3 DNA sequence: TGTGCCACCCTAGGTTTGGGAGGCTACGAGCAGTACTTC. Amino acids: CATLGLGGYEQYF.

The chain uses TRBV7-2 and TRBJ2-5; 14 bases map to TRBD2. The ends lost 5 bases at V and 5 bases at J; junction bases unmatched: 7. This CDR3 spans 16 amino acids. Per the germline V gene, CDR1 is SGHTA and CDR2 is FQGNSA. The chain's CDR3 is CASSPTSGRAWETQYF. CDR3 in DNA: TGTGCCAGCAGCCCGACTAGCGGGAGGGCCTGGGAGACCCAGTACTTC.

This clonotype was counted ten times or more. The chain recombines TRBV7-9 with TRBJ1-1, with D perhaps matching TRBD1 (6 bases). Germline V gene sequence: CDR1 SEHNR, CDR2 FQNEAQ (reference sequence). The V and J ends lost 7 bases and 2 bases respectively, with 14 bases between them. This CDR3 contains 14 residues. In DNA form, the CDR3 reads TGTGCCAGCACCACACAGGGTCCTAACACTGAAGCTTTCTTT. The encoded protein is CASTTQGPNTEAFF.

This clonotype appeared once. The rearrangement uses TRBV18 and TRBJ2-2; 7 bases are shared with TRBD1. The CDR3 covers 16 residues. From germline, CDR1 is KGHSH and CDR2 LQKENI. V lost 2 bases to trimming and J lost 2 bases; unmatched junction nucleotides: 5. The CDR3 DNA sequence: TGTGCCAGCTCACCAAGGAGGACAGGCAACACCGGGGAGCTGTTTTTT. Amino acids: CASSPRRTGNTGELFF.

The chain combines TRBV30 with TRBJ1-5; D not resolved. Germline V gives CDR1 GTSNPN, CDR2 SVGIG (reference sequence). The CDR3 covers 13 residues. Between the trimmed V and J ends, which lost 7 bases and 2 bases, there was a span of 12 bases. The CDR3: CAFSASGNQPQHF. CDR3 nucleotides: TGTGCCTTCTCCGCCTCGGGCAATCAGCCCCAGCATTTT.

This clonotype was observed a few times. This chain connects TRBV27 to TRBJ1-6, with D maybe TRBD1 (6 bases). Trimming removed 2 bases from V and 6 bases from J, with 17 bases in between. This CDR3 is 17 amino acids long. Germline V gives CDR1 MNHEY, CDR2 SMNVEV (reference sequence). CDR3: CASSLESGQFPNSPLHF. The CDR3 nucleotides are TGTGCCAGCAGTTTAGAGTCTGGACAGTTCCCTAATTCACCCCTCCACTTT.

The table lists this clonotype with many counts. In DNA, the CDR3 is TGTGCCAGCACCGGCGGGAGGGGGAACACTGAAGCTTTCTTT. Encoded protein: CASTGGRGNTEAFF. The chain has TRBV7-2 and TRBJ1-1; tentatively, D is TRBD1 (5 bases). Germline CDR1 is SGHTA and CDR2 is FQGNSA. This CDR3 is 14 amino acids long. With 7 bases removed from V and 1 base from J, the gap between germline ends came to 13 bases.

This clonotype was seen ten or more times. The chain joins TRBV2 to TRBJ2-1, with TRBD2 matching over 9 bases. Per germline, CDR1 SNHLY and CDR2 FYNNEI. The CDR3 spans 13 residues. V lost 4 bases to trimming and J lost 6 bases; unmatched junction nucleotides: 1. In nucleotides, the CDR3 is TGTGCCAGCAGTGTGACTAGCGGCAATGAGCAGTTCTTC. It specifies CASSVTSGNEQFF.

This clonotype occurred many times. The V call is TRBV3-1, the J call TRBJ1-1; no clear D. This CDR3 has 13 residues. The ends were cut back, 1 base at V and 1 base at J, with 4 bases in the middle. CDR1 and CDR2 from the germline V gene are LGHDT and YNNKEL (reference sequence). The CDR3 sequence: CASSQVGNTEAFF. CDR3 in DNA: TGTGCCAGCAGCCAAGTCGGGAACACTGAAGCTTTCTTT.

This clonotype came up many times. J is TRBJ2-2 and V is TRBV12-3 or TRBV12-4; D ambiguous. Trimming left V 7 bases short and J 4 bases short, with 16 bases between. The CDR3 runs to 15 residues. CDR3 in DNA: TGTGCCAGCACCGATCTGACCGGCCTCACCGGGGAGCTGTTTTTT. Its translation is CASTDLTGLTGELFF.

As DNA, the CDR3 is TGTGCCAGCAGTGAAGAGTGGCTAGCGGGCTTTTCTGCGTTCTTC. Translated: CASSEEWLAGFSAFF. The rearrangement uses TRBV2 and TRBJ2-1; 8 nucleotides agree with TRBD2. The CDR3 contains 15 residues. Looked up from germline, CDR1 is SNHLY and CDR2 is FYNNEI. V lost 1 base to trimming and J lost 15 bases; unmatched junction nucleotides: 14.

This clonotype occurred a few times. This rearrangement joins TRBV16 to TRBJ1-1; D is uncertain. The CDR3 totals 15 residues. Germline CDR1 KGHSY, CDR2 FQNENV. V shed 0 bases and J shed 10 bases, with 18 bases lying between them. In DNA form, the CDR3 reads TGTGCCAGCAGCCAATCTCCCAGTGGCCGCCCTGGAGCTTTCTTT. The encoded protein is CASSQSPSGRPGAFF.

This clonotype was seen many times. The chain is built from TRBV6-2 or TRBV6-3 and TRBJ2-2; D unresolved. Germline loops: CDR1 MNHEY, CDR2 SVGEGT. The V and J ends lost 3 bases and 0 bases respectively, with 8 bases between them. CDR3 size: 15 residues. The CDR3 DNA reads TGTGCCAGCAGTTATCCTGTAGCGAACACCGGGGAGCTGTTTTTT. Its translation is CASSYPVANTGELFF.

In this sample, this clonotype turned up many times. The chain has TRBV12-3 or TRBV12-4 and TRBJ1-1; TRBD1 might be the D (5 bases). CDR3 length: 16 amino acids. Trimming stripped 6 bases from V and 5 bases from J, with 22 bases between. CDR3 sequence (DNA): TGTGCCAGCAGCCTCGATCCGGGACTCCCAGGGACTGAAGCTTTCTTT. It codes for CASSLDPGLPGTEAFF.

Remarks on this clonotype: A much larger clone lies one base from this, so it may be a read error. This CDR3 is missing its conserved last phenylalanine or tryptophan, likely due to a read error. This chain connects TRBV12-3 or TRBV12-4 to TRBJ1-3, with 8 bases matching TRBD1. V trimming: 6 bases; J trimming: 2 bases; junction bases outside the gene matches: 6. The CDR3 totals 15 residues. The CDR3 loop reads CASSPGGAAGNTIYS. For the CDR3, the DNA is TGTGCCAGCAGCCCAGGGGGCGCAGCTGGAAACACCATATATTCT.